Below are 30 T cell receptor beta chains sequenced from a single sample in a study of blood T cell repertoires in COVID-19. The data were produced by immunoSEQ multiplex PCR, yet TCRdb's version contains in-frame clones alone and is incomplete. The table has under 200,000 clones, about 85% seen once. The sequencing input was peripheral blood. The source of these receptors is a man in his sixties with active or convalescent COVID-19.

The CDR3 DNA follows: TGCAGCGTCGACAGGAGCTCCTCTGGCGAGCAGTACTTC. It specifies CSVDRSSSGEQYF. The rearrangement links TRBV29-1 to TRBJ2-7, with a possible D match to TRBD1 (6 bases). CDR3 size: 13 residues. Germline V gene data show CDR1 as SQVTM and CDR2 as ANQGSEA. Deletions cut 6 bases from V and 6 bases from J, with 18 bases between.

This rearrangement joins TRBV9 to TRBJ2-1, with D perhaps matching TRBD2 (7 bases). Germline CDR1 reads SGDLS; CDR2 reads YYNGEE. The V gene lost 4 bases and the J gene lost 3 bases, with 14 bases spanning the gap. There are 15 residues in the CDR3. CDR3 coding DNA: TGTGCCAGCAGCCTCACGGGGGGCGGCTACAATGAGCAGTTCTTC. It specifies CASSLTGGGYNEQFF.

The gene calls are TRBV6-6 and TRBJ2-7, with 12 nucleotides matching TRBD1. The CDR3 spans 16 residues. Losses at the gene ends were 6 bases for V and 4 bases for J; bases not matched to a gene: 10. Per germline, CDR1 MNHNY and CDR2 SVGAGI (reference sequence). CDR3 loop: CASSPGTGGDWYEQYF. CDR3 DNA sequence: TGTGCCAGCAGCCCCGGGACAGGGGGCGATTGGTACGAGCAGTACTTC.

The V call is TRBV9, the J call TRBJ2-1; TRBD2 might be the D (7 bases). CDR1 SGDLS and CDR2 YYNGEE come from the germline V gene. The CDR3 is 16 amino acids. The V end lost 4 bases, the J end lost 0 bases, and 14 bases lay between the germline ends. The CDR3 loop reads CASSSRGGVSYNEQFF. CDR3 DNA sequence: TGTGCCAGCAGCTCCCGAGGGGGGGTCTCCTACAATGAGCAGTTCTTC.

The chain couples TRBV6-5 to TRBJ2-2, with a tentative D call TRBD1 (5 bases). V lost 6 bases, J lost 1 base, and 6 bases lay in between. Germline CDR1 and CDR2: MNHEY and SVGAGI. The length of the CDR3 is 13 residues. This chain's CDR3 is CASSRVNTGELFF. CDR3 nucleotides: TGTGCCAGCAGCAGGGTGAACACCGGGGAGCTGTTTTTT.

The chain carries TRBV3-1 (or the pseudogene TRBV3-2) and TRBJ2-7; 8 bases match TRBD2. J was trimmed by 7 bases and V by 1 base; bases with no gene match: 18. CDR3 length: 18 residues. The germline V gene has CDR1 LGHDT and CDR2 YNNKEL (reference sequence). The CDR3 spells CASSQGRVGGTSSKEQYF. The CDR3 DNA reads TGTGCCAGCAGCCAAGGGAGAGTCGGCGGGACTAGTTCCAAGGAGCAGTACTTC.

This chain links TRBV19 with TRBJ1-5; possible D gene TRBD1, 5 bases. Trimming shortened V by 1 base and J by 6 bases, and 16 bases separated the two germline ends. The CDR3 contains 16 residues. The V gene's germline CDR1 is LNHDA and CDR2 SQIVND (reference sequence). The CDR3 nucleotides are TGTGCCAGTAGTATAGCCCAGGGTGGGTCCGGTCAGCCCCAGCATTTT. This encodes CASSIAQGGSGQPQHF.

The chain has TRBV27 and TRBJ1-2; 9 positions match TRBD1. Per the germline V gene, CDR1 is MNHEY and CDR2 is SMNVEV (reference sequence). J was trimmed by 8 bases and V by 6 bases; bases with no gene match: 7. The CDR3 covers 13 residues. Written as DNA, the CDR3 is TGTGCCAGCAGGGGGGACAGGGCCTTGGGCTACACCTTC. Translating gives CASRGDRALGYTF.

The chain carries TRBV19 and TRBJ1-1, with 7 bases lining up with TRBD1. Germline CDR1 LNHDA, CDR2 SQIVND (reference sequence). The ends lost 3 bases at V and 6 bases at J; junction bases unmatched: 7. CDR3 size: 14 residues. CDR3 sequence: CASSIGQVRAEAFF. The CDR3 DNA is TGTGCCAGTAGTATCGGACAGGTTCGGGCTGAAGCTTTCTTT.

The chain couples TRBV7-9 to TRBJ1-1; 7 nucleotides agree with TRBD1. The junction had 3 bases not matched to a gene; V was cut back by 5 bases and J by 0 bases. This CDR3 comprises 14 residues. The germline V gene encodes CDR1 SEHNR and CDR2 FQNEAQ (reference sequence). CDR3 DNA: TGTGCCAGCAGCCGGGGACAGCTGAACACTGAAGCTTTCTTT. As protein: CASSRGQLNTEAFF. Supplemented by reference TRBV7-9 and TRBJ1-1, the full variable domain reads DTGVSQNPRHKITKRGQNVTFRCDPISEHNRLYWYRQTLGQGPEFLTYFQNEAQLEKSRLLSDRFSAERPKGSFSTLEIQRTEQGDSAMYLCASSRGQLNTEAFFGQGTRLTVV.

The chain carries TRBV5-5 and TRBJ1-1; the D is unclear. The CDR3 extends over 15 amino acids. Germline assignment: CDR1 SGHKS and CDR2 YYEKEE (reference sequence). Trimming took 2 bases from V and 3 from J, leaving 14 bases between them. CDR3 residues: CASSFQAGFHTEAFF. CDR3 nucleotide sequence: TGTGCCAGCAGCTTCCAAGCGGGATTTCACACTGAAGCTTTCTTT. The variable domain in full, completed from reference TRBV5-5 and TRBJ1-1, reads DAGVTQSPTHLIKTRGQQVTLRCSPISGHKSVSWYQQVLGQGPQFIFQYYEKEERGRGNFPDRFSARQFPNYSSELNVNALLLGDSALYLCASSFQAGFHTEAFFGQGTRLTVV.

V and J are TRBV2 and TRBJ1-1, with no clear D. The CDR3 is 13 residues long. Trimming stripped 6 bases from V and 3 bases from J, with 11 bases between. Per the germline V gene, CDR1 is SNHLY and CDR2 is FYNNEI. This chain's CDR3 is CASSEHQYTEAFF. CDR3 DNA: TGTGCCAGCAGCGAACATCAGTACACTGAAGCTTTCTTT.

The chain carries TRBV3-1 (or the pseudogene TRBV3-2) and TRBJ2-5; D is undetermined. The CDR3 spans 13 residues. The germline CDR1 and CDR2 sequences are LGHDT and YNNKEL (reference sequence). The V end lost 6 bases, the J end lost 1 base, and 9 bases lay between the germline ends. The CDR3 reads CASSLTTQETQYF. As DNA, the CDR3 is TGTGCCAGCAGTCTGACAACCCAAGAGACCCAGTACTTC.

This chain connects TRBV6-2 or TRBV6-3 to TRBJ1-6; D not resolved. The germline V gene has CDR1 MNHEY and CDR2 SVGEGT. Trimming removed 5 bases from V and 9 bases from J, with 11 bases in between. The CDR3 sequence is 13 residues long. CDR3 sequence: CASSNLSGSPLHF. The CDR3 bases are TGTGCCAGCAGTAACCTCAGCGGTTCACCCCTCCACTTT.

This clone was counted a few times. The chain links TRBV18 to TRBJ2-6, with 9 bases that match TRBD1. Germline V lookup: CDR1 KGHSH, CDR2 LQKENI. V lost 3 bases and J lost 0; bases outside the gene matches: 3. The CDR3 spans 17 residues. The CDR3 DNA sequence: TGTGCCAGCTCACCGTACAGGGGGCCCTCTGGGGCCAACGTCCTGACTTTC. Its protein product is CASSPYRGPSGANVLTF.

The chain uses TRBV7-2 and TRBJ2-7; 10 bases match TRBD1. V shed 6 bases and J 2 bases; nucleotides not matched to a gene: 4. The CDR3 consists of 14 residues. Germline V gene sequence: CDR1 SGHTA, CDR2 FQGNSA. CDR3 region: CASRPGTGAYEQYF. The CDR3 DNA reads TGTGCCAGCAGGCCTGGGACAGGGGCCTACGAGCAGTACTTC.

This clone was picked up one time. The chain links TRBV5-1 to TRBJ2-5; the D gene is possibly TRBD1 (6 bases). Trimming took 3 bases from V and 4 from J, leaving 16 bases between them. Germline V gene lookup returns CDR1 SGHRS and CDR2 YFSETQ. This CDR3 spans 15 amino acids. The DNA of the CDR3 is TGCGCCAGCAGCTATTTGGGGGCTGGGGCAGAGACCCAGTACTTC. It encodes CASSYLGAGAETQYF. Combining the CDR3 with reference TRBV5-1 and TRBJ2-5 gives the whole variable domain KAGVTQTPRYLIKTRGQQVTLSCSPISGHRSVSWYQQTPGQGLQFLFEYFSETQRNKGNFPGRFSGRQFSNSRSEMNVSTLELGDSALYLCASSYLGAGAETQYFGPGTRLLVL.

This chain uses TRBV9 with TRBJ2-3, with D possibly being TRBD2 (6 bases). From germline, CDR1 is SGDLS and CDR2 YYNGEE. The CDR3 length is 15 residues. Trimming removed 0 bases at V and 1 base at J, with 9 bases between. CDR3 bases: TGTGCCAGCAGCGTAGCTGCGGGGCGCACAGATACGCAGTATTTT. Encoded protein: CASSVAAGRTDTQYF. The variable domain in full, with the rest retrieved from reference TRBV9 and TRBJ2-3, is DSGVTQTPKHLITATGQRVTLRCSPRSGDLSVYWYQQSLDQGLQFLIQYYNGEERAKGNILERFSAQQFPDLHSELNLSSLELGDSALYFCASSVAAGRTDTQYFGPGTRLTVL.

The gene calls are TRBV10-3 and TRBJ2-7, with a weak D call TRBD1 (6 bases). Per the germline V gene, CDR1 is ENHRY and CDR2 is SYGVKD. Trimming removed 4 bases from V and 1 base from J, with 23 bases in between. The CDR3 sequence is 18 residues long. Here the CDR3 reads CAISAALLKATGSYEQYF. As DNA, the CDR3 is TGTGCCATCAGTGCGGCCCTCCTCAAAGCCACAGGGTCCTACGAGCAGTACTTC.

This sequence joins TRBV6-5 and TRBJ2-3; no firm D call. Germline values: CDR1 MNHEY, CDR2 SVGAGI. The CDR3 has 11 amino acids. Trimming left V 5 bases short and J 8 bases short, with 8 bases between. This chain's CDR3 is CASSPLGTQYF. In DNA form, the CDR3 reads TGTGCCAGCAGTCCCCTCGGTACGCAGTATTTT.

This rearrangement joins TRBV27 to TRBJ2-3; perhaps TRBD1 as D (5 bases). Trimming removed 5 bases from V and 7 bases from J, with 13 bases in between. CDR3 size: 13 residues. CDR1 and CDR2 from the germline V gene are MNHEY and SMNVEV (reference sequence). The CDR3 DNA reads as TGTGCCAGCAGTCTCAATCCAGGGAATACGCAGTATTTT. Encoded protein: CASSLNPGNTQYF.

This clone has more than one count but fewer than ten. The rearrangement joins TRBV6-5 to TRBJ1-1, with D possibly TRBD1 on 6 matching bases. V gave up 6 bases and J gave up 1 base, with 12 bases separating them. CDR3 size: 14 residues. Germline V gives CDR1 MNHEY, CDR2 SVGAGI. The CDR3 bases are TGTGCCAGCAGCCAGGGGCAAAGGAACACTGAAGCTTTCTTT. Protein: CASSQGQRNTEAFF.

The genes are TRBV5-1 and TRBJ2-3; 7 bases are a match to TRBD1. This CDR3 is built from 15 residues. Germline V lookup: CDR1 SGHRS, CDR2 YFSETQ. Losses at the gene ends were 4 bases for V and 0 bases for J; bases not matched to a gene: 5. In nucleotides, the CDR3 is TGCGCCAGCAGCCTAGGACAGGCCAGCACAGATACGCAGTATTTT. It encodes CASSLGQASTDTQYF.

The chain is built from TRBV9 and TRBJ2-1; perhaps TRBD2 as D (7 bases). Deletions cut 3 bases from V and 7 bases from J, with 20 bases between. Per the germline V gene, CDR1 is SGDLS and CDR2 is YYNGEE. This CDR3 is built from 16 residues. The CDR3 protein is CASSDLRGGSLNEQFF. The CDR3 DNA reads TGTGCCAGCAGCGACCTAAGGGGGGGGAGTTTAAATGAGCAGTTCTTC.

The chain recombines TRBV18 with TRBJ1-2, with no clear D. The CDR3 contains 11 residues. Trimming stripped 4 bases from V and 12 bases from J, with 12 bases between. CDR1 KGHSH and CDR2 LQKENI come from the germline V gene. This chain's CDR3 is CASSLGRGNTF. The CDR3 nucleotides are TGTGCCAGCTCACTAGGACGGGGTAACACCTTC.

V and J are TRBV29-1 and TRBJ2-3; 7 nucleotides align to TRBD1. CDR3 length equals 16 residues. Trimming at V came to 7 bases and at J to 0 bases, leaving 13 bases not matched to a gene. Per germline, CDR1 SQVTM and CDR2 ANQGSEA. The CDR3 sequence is CSARNLQGISTDTQYF. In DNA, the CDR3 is TGCAGCGCTCGCAATCTACAGGGGATAAGCACAGATACGCAGTATTTT.

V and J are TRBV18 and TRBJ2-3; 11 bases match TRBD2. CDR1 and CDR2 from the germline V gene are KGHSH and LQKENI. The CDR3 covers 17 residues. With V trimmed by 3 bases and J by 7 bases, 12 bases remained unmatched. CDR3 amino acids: CASSPPLAGGTGNTQYF. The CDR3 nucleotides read TGTGCCAGCTCACCCCCTCTAGCGGGGGGTACTGGGAATACGCAGTATTTT.

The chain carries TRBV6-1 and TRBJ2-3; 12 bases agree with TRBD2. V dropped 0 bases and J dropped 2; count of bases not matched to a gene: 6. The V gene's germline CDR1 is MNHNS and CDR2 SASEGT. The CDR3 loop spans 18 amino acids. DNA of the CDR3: TGTGCCAGCAGTGAAGCCCTGACTAGCGGGGGAACCACAGATACGCAGTATTTT. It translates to CASSEALTSGGTTDTQYF.

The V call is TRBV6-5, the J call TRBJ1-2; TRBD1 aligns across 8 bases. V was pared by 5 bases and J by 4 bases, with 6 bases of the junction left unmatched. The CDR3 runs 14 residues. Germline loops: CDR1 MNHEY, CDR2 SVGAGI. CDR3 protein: CASSTDRAGYGYTF. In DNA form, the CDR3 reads TGTGCCAGCAGTACGGACAGGGCCGGCTATGGCTACACCTTC.

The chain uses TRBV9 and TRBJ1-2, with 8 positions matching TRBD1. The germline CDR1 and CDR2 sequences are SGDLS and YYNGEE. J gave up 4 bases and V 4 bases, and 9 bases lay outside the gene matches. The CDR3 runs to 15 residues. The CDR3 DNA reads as TGTGCCAGCAGCCAGACCGGACAGGGTTCCTATGGCTACACCTTC. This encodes CASSQTGQGSYGYTF.